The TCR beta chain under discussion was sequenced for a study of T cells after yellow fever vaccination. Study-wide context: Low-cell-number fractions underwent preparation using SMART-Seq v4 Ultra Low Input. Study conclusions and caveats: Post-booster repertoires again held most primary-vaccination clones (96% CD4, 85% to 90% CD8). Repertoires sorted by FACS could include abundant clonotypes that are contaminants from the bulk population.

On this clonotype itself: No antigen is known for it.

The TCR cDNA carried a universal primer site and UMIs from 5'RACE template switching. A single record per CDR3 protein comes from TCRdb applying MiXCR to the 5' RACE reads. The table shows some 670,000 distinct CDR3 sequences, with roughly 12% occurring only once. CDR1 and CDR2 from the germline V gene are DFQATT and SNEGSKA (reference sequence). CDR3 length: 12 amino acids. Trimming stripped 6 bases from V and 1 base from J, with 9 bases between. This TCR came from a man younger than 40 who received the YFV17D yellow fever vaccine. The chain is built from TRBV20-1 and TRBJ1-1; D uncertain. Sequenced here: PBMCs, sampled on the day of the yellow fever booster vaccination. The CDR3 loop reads CSAKAGNTEAFF. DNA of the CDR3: TGCAGTGCAAAAGCAGGGAACACTGAAGCTTTCTTT.